Following are 32 T cell receptor beta chains from one sample sequenced in a study of cytomegalovirus exposure and HLA in healthy donors. The PCR was carried out with 60 Vbeta primers and 13 Jbeta primers. Libraries were prepared by immunoSEQ multiplex PCR; TCRdb keeps only in-frame clonotypes and omits some of them. Here the sample table reports approximately 79,000 clones. The sequenced sample consisted of PBMCs. Source of these receptors: a man in his forties or fifties in good health and CMV-seronegative.

The chain carries TRBV7-2 and TRBJ1-5, with D perhaps TRBD1 (5 bases). V was pared by 2 bases and J by 0 bases, with 14 bases between. The CDR3 is made up of 17 amino acids. CDR1 is SGHTA and CDR2 is FQGNSA in the germline V gene. CDR3 amino acids: CASSLMGGTTSNQPQHF. Written as DNA, the CDR3 is TGTGCCAGCAGCTTAATGGGGGGGACTACTAGCAATCAGCCCCAGCATTTT. Full variable domain (missing parts from reference TRBV7-2 and TRBJ1-5): GAGVSQSPSNKVTEKGKDVELRCDPISGHTALYWYRQSLGQGLEFLIYFQGNSAPDKSGLPSDRFSAERTGGSVSTLTIQRTQQEDSAVYLCASSLMGGTTSNQPQHFGDGTRLSIL.

The V gene is TRBV19, the J gene TRBJ2-7; no reliable D call. Germline CDR1 LNHDA, CDR2 SQIVND (reference sequence). The V gene lost 5 bases and the J gene lost 0 bases, with 14 bases spanning the gap. This CDR3 contains 15 residues. CDR3 protein: CASSEAFSSSYEQYF. For the CDR3, the DNA is TGTGCCAGTAGTGAAGCGTTTTCTAGCTCCTACGAGCAGTACTTC.

The V call is TRBV4-3, the J call TRBJ2-4; 7 nucleotides agree with TRBD1. V gave up 8 bases and J gave up 6 bases; unmatched junction bases: 7. This CDR3 has 13 amino acids. Per the germline V gene, CDR1 is LGHNA and CDR2 is YSLEER. This CDR3 reads CASGPRQGNIQYF. CDR3 DNA sequence: TGCGCCAGCGGACCCAGACAGGGAAACATTCAGTACTTC.

The chain has TRBV10-3 and TRBJ1-5; TRBD1 is a possible D gene (6 bases). CDR1 is ENHRY, CDR2 SYGVKD, per germline. The V gene lost 6 bases and the J gene lost 2 bases, with 14 bases spanning the gap. This CDR3 contains 15 residues. The CDR3 DNA reads TGTGCCATCAGCTCAACCAGGGGAGGCAATCAGCCCCAGCATTTT. It specifies CAISSTRGGNQPQHF.

This rearrangement joins TRBV7-8 to TRBJ2-5; 11 nucleotides line up with TRBD2. The CDR3 contains 17 residues. V was pared by 3 bases and J by 0 bases, with 6 bases of the junction left unmatched. Germline-derived CDR1 and CDR2 are SGHVS and FQNEAQ. The CDR3 loop reads CASSFSLAGGYQETQYF. CDR3 nucleotides: TGTGCCAGCAGCTTTTCTTTAGCGGGAGGGTACCAAGAGACCCAGTACTTC.

This chain links TRBV6-5 with TRBJ1-1; the D gene is possibly TRBD1 (6 bases). Germline lookup yields CDR1 MNHEY and CDR2 SVGAGI. CDR3 length: 13 amino acids. Trimming shortened V by 2 bases and J by 4 bases, and 8 bases separated the two germline ends. The CDR3: CASSYQQGTEAFF. The CDR3 DNA reads as TGTGCCAGCAGTTACCAACAGGGCACTGAAGCTTTCTTT.

This chain joins TRBV5-6 and TRBJ2-7; 7 nucleotides agree with TRBD1. This CDR3 contains 15 residues. Germline V gives CDR1 SGHDT, CDR2 YYEEEE. V shed 1 base and J 3 bases; nucleotides not matched to a gene: 7. The CDR3 protein is CASSLWSTGNYEQYF. CDR3 bases: TGTGCCAGCAGCTTGTGGTCGACAGGGAACTACGAGCAGTACTTC.

This chain uses TRBV30 with TRBJ1-1; 7 positions match TRBD1. The length of the CDR3 is 10 residues. Trimming at V came to 7 bases and at J to 10 bases, leaving 6 bases not matched to a gene. Germline V lookup: CDR1 GTSNPN, CDR2 SVGIG (reference sequence). CDR3 DNA: TGTGCCTACCAGACAGGGCTAGCTTTCTTT. Translation: CAYQTGLAFF.

A word on this clone: Other DNA sequences in the same sample also yield this CDR3. Here the CDR3 DNA reads TGTGCCAGCAGCCCGGGACAGGGGGCCACCGAAGCTTTCTTT. This translates into CASSPGQGATEAFF. The genes are TRBV7-9 and TRBJ1-1; TRBD1 matches 12 bases. The ends lost 5 bases at V and 8 bases at J; junction bases unmatched: 6. The CDR3 loop spans 14 amino acids. The germline CDR1 and CDR2 sequences are SEHNR and FQNEAQ (reference sequence).

This chain joins TRBV11-2 and TRBJ1-3; tentatively, D is TRBD1 (6 bases). V gave up 3 bases and J gave up 3 bases, with 12 bases separating them. The CDR3 runs 15 residues. Per germline, CDR1 SGHAT and CDR2 FQNNGV. DNA for the CDR3: TGTGCCAGCAGCTTTCGGGGGGCGAATGGAAACACCATATATTTT. Amino acid sequence: CASSFRGANGNTIYF.

The chain combines TRBV6-6 with TRBJ2-2; 8 bases map to TRBD2. The length of the CDR3 is 13 residues. The V gene end was trimmed by 7 bases and the J gene end by 5 bases; junction bases not matched to a gene: 3. Germline loops: CDR1 MNHNY, CDR2 SVGAGI (reference sequence). CDR3 nucleotides: TGTGCCAGCAAACCGGGGGGGACCGGGGAGCTGTTTTTT. This codes for CASKPGGTGELFF.

The chain links TRBV19 to TRBJ2-7, with 16 bases aligning to TRBD2. The CDR3 is 16 amino acids. Germline CDR1 is LNHDA and CDR2 is SQIVND (reference sequence). V was pared by 6 bases and J by 6 bases, with 8 bases of the junction left unmatched. The CDR3 spells CASSMGLAGGPSEQYF. CDR3 DNA sequence: TGTGCCAGTAGCATGGGACTAGCGGGAGGGCCTTCCGAGCAGTACTTC. Variable domain in full (rest from reference TRBV19 and TRBJ2-7): DGGITQSPKYLFRKEGQNVTLSCEQNLNHDAMYWYRQDPGQGLRLIYYSQIVNDFQKGDIAEGYSVSREKKESFPLTVTSAQKNPTAFYLCASSMGLAGGPSEQYFGPGTRLTVT.

The chain combines TRBV7-2 with TRBJ1-1, with D perhaps TRBD1 (5 bases). The length of the CDR3 is 14 residues. Germline CDR1 reads SGHTA; CDR2 reads FQGNSA. Deletions cut 1 base from V and 12 bases from J, with 18 bases between. In DNA form, the CDR3 reads TGTGCCAGCAGCTTAGAGCGTTTCCAGGGTTCTCCTTTCTTT. Translation gives CASSLERFQGSPFF.

The rearrangement joins TRBV29-1 to TRBJ2-5; 8 positions match TRBD1. The CDR3 runs to 15 residues. From germline, CDR1 is SQVTM and CDR2 ANQGSEA. V lost 7 bases and J lost 1; bases outside the gene matches: 11. CDR3 nucleotide sequence: TGCAGCGGGGGCTCGGGACAGGTCCGCCAAGAGACCCAGTACTTC. Amino acids: CSGGSGQVRQETQYF. Looking up the rest from reference TRBV29-1 and TRBJ2-5 gives the full variable domain: SAVISQKPSRDICQRGTSLTIQCQVDSQVTMMFWYRQQPGQSLTLIATANQGSEATYESGFVIDKFPISRPNLTFSTLTVSNMSPEDSSIYLCSGGSGQVRQETQYFGPGTRLLVL.

The chain has TRBV5-1 and TRBJ2-3; D is perhaps TRBD2 (6 bases). The germline V gene has CDR1 SGHRS and CDR2 YFSETQ. CDR3 length: 14 residues. The V and J ends lost 1 base and 2 bases respectively, with 8 bases between them. In nucleotides, the CDR3 is TGCGCCAGCAGCTTGCCTAGCGACACAGATACGCAGTATTTT. Translated, it gives CASSLPSDTDTQYF. Complete variable domain (other parts from reference TRBV5-1 and TRBJ2-3): KAGVTQTPRYLIKTRGQQVTLSCSPISGHRSVSWYQQTPGQGLQFLFEYFSETQRNKGNFPGRFSGRQFSNSRSEMNVSTLELGDSALYLCASSLPSDTDTQYFGPGTRLTVL.

The chain uses TRBV4-1 and TRBJ2-7; 11 nucleotides agree with TRBD2. This CDR3 is built from 16 residues. V dropped 0 bases and J dropped 3; count of bases not matched to a gene: 4. The germline CDR1 and CDR2 sequences are MGHRA and YSYEKL. The CDR3 protein is CASSQESSGGFYEQYF. The CDR3 bases are TGCGCCAGCAGCCAAGAGTCTAGCGGGGGGTTCTACGAGCAGTACTTC.

The CDR3 loop reads CAWTPGQGAYEQYF. Written as DNA, the CDR3 is TGTGCCTGGACTCCGGGACAGGGGGCGTACGAGCAGTACTTC. The gene calls are TRBV30 and TRBJ2-7; 12 nucleotides match TRBD1. Per germline, CDR1 GTSNPN and CDR2 SVGIG (reference sequence). Trimming took 4 bases from V and 4 from J; bases not matched to a gene: 5. This CDR3 contains 14 residues.

Turning to this clone: Other DNA sequences of this sample code for an identical CDR3. The chain joins TRBV10-3 to TRBJ2-1; a possible D gene is TRBD2 (6 bases). This CDR3 region has 14 residues. Per the germline V gene, CDR1 is ENHRY and CDR2 is SYGVKD. Deletions cut 6 bases from V and 7 bases from J, with 16 bases between. CDR3 in amino acids: CAISLKTGDNEQFF. The DNA of the CDR3 is TGTGCCATCAGCCTAAAAACGGGAGATAATGAGCAGTTCTTC.

J is TRBJ2-5 and V is TRBV5-1; D unresolved. CDR1 and CDR2 from the germline V gene are SGHRS and YFSETQ. Trimming shortened V by 0 bases and J by 2 bases, and 8 bases separated the two germline ends. This CDR3 is 14 amino acids long. The CDR3 nucleotides are TGCGCCAGCAGCTTGGGGCTCCCACAAGAGACCCAGTACTTC. This sequence encodes CASSLGLPQETQYF.

The V call is TRBV10-3, the J call TRBJ1-4; D call uncertain. The CDR3 has 16 amino acids. The germline CDR1 and CDR2 sequences are ENHRY and SYGVKD. With 0 bases removed from V and 4 bases from J, the gap between germline ends came to 12 bases. The DNA of the CDR3 is TGTGCCATCAGTGAGTCGTATGGGCAGATTAATGAAAAACTGTTTTTT. This codes for CAISESYGQINEKLFF.

V gene TRBV29-1 combines with J gene TRBJ1-2, with 9 bases fitting TRBD1. This CDR3 region has 12 residues. Losses at the gene ends were 7 bases for V and 8 bases for J; bases not matched to a gene: 8. In germline, CDR1 is SQVTM, CDR2 ANQGSEA. CDR3 coding DNA: TGCAGCGCTACGGGACAGGGCACCGGCTACACCTTC. This gives the protein CSATGQGTGYTF.

This chain links TRBV29-1 with TRBJ1-2, with 7 bases lining up with TRBD1. This CDR3 is 13 amino acids long. From germline, CDR1 is SQVTM and CDR2 ANQGSEA. V was pared by 4 bases and J by 6 bases, with 8 bases of the junction left unmatched. CDR3 in amino acids: CSVVIDRVDGYTF. The CDR3 DNA reads as TGCAGCGTTGTAATTGACAGGGTGGATGGCTACACCTTC.

J is TRBJ1-3 and V is TRBV7-2; 9 bases line up with TRBD1. The CDR3 spans 15 residues. The ends lost 1 base at V and 5 bases at J; junction bases unmatched: 3. Looked up from germline, CDR1 is SGHTA and CDR2 is FQGNSA. CDR3 DNA sequence: TGTGCCAGCAGCTTAGGGGGACAGGGTAGAAACACCATATATTTT. Its translation: CASSLGGQGRNTIYF.

The rearrangement joins TRBV10-1 to TRBJ2-7; the match to TRBD2 covers 8 bases. This CDR3 is built from 13 residues. Trimming took 8 bases from V and 6 from J; bases not matched to a gene: 9. Germline loops: CDR1 WNHNN, CDR2 SYGVQD (reference sequence). The CDR3 region is CASSSGFVSEQYF. CDR3 bases: TGCGCCAGCTCTAGCGGGTTCGTCAGCGAGCAGTACTTC.

The rearrangement links TRBV6-6 to TRBJ2-5, with 10 bases aligning to TRBD2. The CDR3 contains 15 residues. Germline CDR1 and CDR2: MNHNY and SVGAGI (reference sequence). After removal of 5 bases from V and 2 bases from J, the junction contained 5 bases not matched to a gene. CDR3 protein: CASSPRTSGQETQYF. CDR3 coding DNA: TGTGCCAGCAGTCCCCGGACTAGCGGACAAGAGACCCAGTACTTC.

The chain links TRBV18 to TRBJ1-6, with D perhaps matching TRBD1 (6 bases). The CDR3 sequence is 16 residues long. The ends were cut back, 1 base at V and 4 bases at J, with 11 bases in the middle. Germline CDR1 is KGHSH and CDR2 is LQKENI. In nucleotides, the CDR3 is TGTGCCAGCTCACCACGGTCGGGACAATATAATTCACCCCTCCACTTT. Translating it yields CASSPRSGQYNSPLHF.

The V and J genes are TRBV2 and TRBJ1-6, with D possibly being TRBD1 (6 bases). Germline CDR1 is SNHLY and CDR2 is FYNNEI. The length of the CDR3 is 15 residues. Trimming removed 8 bases from V and 0 bases from J, with 11 bases in between. CDR3 bases: TGTGCCAGCGCCGGACAGAGCTCCTATAATTCACCCCTCCACTTT. Translating it yields CASAGQSSYNSPLHF.

The chain is built from TRBV7-2 and TRBJ2-2; D may be TRBD1 (6 bases). Between the trimmed V and J ends, which lost 2 bases and 6 bases, there was a span of 13 bases. Looked up from germline, CDR1 is SGHTA and CDR2 is FQGNSA. This CDR3 is built from 15 residues. The CDR3 DNA follows: TGTGCCAGCAGCTTAATCAGGGGAAGGCCCGGGGAGCTGTTTTTT. Translation gives CASSLIRGRPGELFF.

The V gene is TRBV30, the J gene TRBJ1-5; 7 bases are shared with TRBD1. The V segment lost 3 bases and the J segment 5 bases; nucleotides outside the gene matches: 13. This CDR3 spans 16 amino acids. Germline CDR1 is GTSNPN and CDR2 is SVGIG (reference sequence). The CDR3 coding sequence is TGTGCCTGGAGCACCGACAGGGCCTGGCTTCATCAGCCCCAGCATTTT. Translated, it gives CAWSTDRAWLHQPQHF.

The chain recombines TRBV30 with TRBJ1-5; no reliable D call. The V end was cut by 0 bases, the J end by 4 bases, with 10 bases between. The CDR3 is 14 residues long. Germline CDR1 GTSNPN, CDR2 SVGIG (reference sequence). CDR3 in DNA: TGTGCCTGGAGTGTGAGCTCCCGAAATCAGCCCCAGCATTTT. Residues: CAWSVSSRNQPQHF.

The CDR3: CASSPGGEYFYNEQFF. The CDR3 coding sequence is TGTGCCAGCAGCCCTGGAGGAGAATATTTCTACAATGAGCAGTTCTTC. The rearrangement links TRBV7-9 to TRBJ2-1; the D gene is possibly TRBD2 (5 bases). Trimming shortened V by 5 bases and J by 3 bases, and 17 bases separated the two germline ends. The germline V gene encodes CDR1 SEHNR and CDR2 FQNEAQ (reference sequence). CDR3 length: 16 amino acids.

The genes are TRBV7-2 and TRBJ1-5; no clear D. Germline lookup yields CDR1 SGHTA and CDR2 FQGNSA. The CDR3 extends over 15 amino acids. Trimming took off 0 bases at V and 2 bases at J, with 8 bases between the two ends. The CDR3 sequence: CASSLASSGNQPQHF. The CDR3 DNA reads as TGTGCCAGCAGCTTAGCGAGCTCGGGCAATCAGCCCCAGCATTTT.